Listed here are 20 T cell receptor beta chains from one sample, sequenced in a study of identifying expanded T cells in peripheral blood. The repertoire was sequenced with immunoSEQ multiplex PCR; TCRdb's copy has only in-frame clones and lacks some. Altogether about 86,000 clones are present, 70% to 90% being singletons, with the ten largest covering approximately 5%. Sequencing was performed on blood. The receptors were sampled from a person aged 18 to 75 in good health.

The V gene is TRBV5-4, the J gene TRBJ2-3; D might be TRBD1 or TRBD2, each matching 5 bases. This CDR3 comprises 15 residues. Germline V CDR1 and CDR2: SGHNT, YYREEE (reference sequence). V was pared by 0 bases and J by 2 bases, with 10 bases between. The CDR3 reads CASSLGRGDTDTQYF. The CDR3 DNA is TGTGCCAGCAGCTTGGGGCGAGGGGACACAGATACGCAGTATTTT.

The CDR3 is CASSLGGPYGYTF. The CDR3 DNA reads TGTGCCAGCAGCTTAGGGGGGCCCTATGGCTACACCTTC. V is TRBV7-9 and J is TRBJ1-2, with a possible D match to TRBD1 (6 bases). Looked up from germline, CDR1 is SEHNR and CDR2 is FQNEAQ (reference sequence). Deletions cut 1 base from V and 4 bases from J, with 7 bases between. This CDR3 is built from 13 residues.

The rearrangement joins TRBV6-1 to TRBJ1-1, with D possibly TRBD1 on 6 matching bases. This CDR3 has 14 residues. V lost 6 bases and J 0 bases, leaving 11 bases between the germline ends. CDR1 is MNHNS, CDR2 SASEGT, per germline. The DNA for the CDR3 is TGTGCCAGCAGACGGACAGCCATGAACACTGAAGCTTTCTTT. Translating gives CASRRTAMNTEAFF.

This chain joins TRBV27 and TRBJ2-1; TRBD2 matches at 9 bases. CDR1 MNHEY and CDR2 SMNVEV come from the germline V gene (reference sequence). The CDR3 totals 15 residues. J was trimmed by 6 bases and V by 6 bases; bases with no gene match: 9. The CDR3 DNA sequence: TGTGCCAGCAGCTCCGTAGCGGGAGCAGGCAATGAGCAGTTCTTC. Its translation: CASSSVAGAGNEQFF.

The V call is TRBV10-1, the J call TRBJ1-5; D might be TRBD1 (5 bases). The V gene lost 3 bases and the J gene lost 6 bases, with 6 bases spanning the gap. The CDR3 loop spans 12 amino acids. Germline V gene data show CDR1 as WNHNN and CDR2 as SYGVQD (reference sequence). CDR3 nucleotide sequence: TGCGCCAGCAGTGACGGGGGTCAGCCCCAGCATTTT. It codes for CASSDGGQPQHF.

The rearrangement joins TRBV6-5 to TRBJ1-1; perhaps TRBD1 as D (5 bases). This CDR3 comprises 13 residues. Germline CDR1 reads MNHEY; CDR2 reads SVGAGI. Trimming shortened V by 6 bases and J by 4 bases, and 12 bases separated the two germline ends. The DNA of the CDR3 is TGTGCCAGCAGATTGACGGGGGGCACTGAAGCTTTCTTT. It encodes CASRLTGGTEAFF.

DNA of the CDR3: TGTGCCATCAGGGGACAGGGGGATGGCTACACCTTC. It is translated as CAIRGQGDGYTF. The chain recombines TRBV10-3 with TRBJ1-2; 11 bases are shared with TRBD1. The germline V gene encodes CDR1 ENHRY and CDR2 SYGVKD. V lost 6 bases to trimming and J lost 6 bases; unmatched junction nucleotides: 0. The CDR3 totals 12 residues.

The chain combines TRBV4-3 with TRBJ2-1, with a possible D match to TRBD2 (5 bases). Germline CDR1 LGHNA, CDR2 YSLEER. This CDR3 has 19 amino acids. V lost 0 bases and J 3 bases, leaving 21 bases between the germline ends. The CDR3 is CASSQDNLGIVGSYNEQFF. Written as DNA, the CDR3 is TGCGCCAGCAGCCAAGATAATCTCGGGATAGTGGGGAGCTACAATGAGCAGTTCTTC.

This chain connects TRBV4-1 to TRBJ1-5, with 8 bases matching TRBD1. Germline CDR1 MGHRA, CDR2 YSYEKL. The ends lost 4 bases at V and 4 bases at J; junction bases unmatched: 6. This CDR3 has 15 residues. CDR3 DNA: TGCGCCAGCAGCCTAGACAGGGGCTCAAATCAGCCCCAGCATTTT. This translates into CASSLDRGSNQPQHF.

This clone was seen a few times. The chain carries TRBV10-3 and TRBJ1-6; the D is unclear. Trimming removed 2 bases from V and 9 bases from J, with 8 bases in between. This CDR3 region has 13 residues. Looked up from germline, CDR1 is ENHRY and CDR2 is SYGVKD. The CDR3 here is CAISEDPRSPLHF. The CDR3 DNA follows: TGTGCCATCAGTGAGGACCCCCGTTCACCCCTCCACTTT.

The rearrangement uses TRBV6-1 and TRBJ1-2; 10 nucleotides match TRBD1. The germline V gene encodes CDR1 MNHNS and CDR2 SASEGT. Trimming removed 4 bases from V and 2 bases from J; junction bases left unmatched: 4. The CDR3 is 15 residues long. CDR3: CASSAPGQGNYGYTF. DNA of the CDR3: TGTGCCAGCAGTGCCCCGGGACAGGGGAACTATGGCTACACCTTC.

This chain uses TRBV6-6 with TRBJ2-7; 15 bases are a match to TRBD2. CDR1 MNHNY and CDR2 SVGAGI come from the germline V gene (reference sequence). V gave up 2 bases and J gave up 5 bases; unmatched junction bases: 4. The CDR3 runs to 16 residues. CDR3 coding DNA: TGTGCCAGCAGTTACGGACTAGCGGGGGGGAGCGACGAGCAGTACTTC. Translated: CASSYGLAGGSDEQYF.

V gene TRBV5-1 combines with J gene TRBJ1-1, with a weak D call TRBD1 (6 bases). The CDR3 is made up of 15 amino acids. Germline values: CDR1 SGHRS, CDR2 YFSETQ. Trimming shortened V by 4 bases and J by 1 base, and 14 bases separated the two germline ends. CDR3 region: CASSDDRTENTEAFF. The CDR3, as DNA: TGCGCCAGCAGCGATGACAGGACGGAGAACACTGAAGCTTTCTTT.

The gene calls are TRBV27 and TRBJ2-7, with a possible D match to TRBD2 (5 bases). Germline V gene sequence: CDR1 MNHEY, CDR2 SMNVEV (reference sequence). The CDR3 has 17 residues. Trimming pared 6 bases from V and 1 base from J, leaving 22 bases between. In nucleotides, the CDR3 is TGTGCCAGCAGGCCATCCCTTCTAACGGAGCGGTCCTACGAGCAGTACTTC. This sequence encodes CASRPSLLTERSYEQYF.

The chain joins TRBV6-5 to TRBJ1-3, with D hard to call. Germline V gene lookup returns CDR1 MNHEY and CDR2 SVGAGI. The CDR3 is 11 amino acids. The ends were cut back, 5 bases at V and 4 bases at J, with 3 bases in the middle. The CDR3 DNA sequence: TGTGCCAGCAGTAACGGAAACACCATATATTTT. Translation: CASSNGNTIYF.

This clone has a handful of counts. The rearrangement uses TRBV7-6 and TRBJ1-2; possible D gene TRBD1, 5 bases. Trimming removed 5 bases at V and 4 bases at J, with 11 bases between. CDR1 is SGHVS, CDR2 FNYEAQ, per germline. The CDR3 is 13 amino acids. The CDR3 nucleotides read TGTGCCAGCAGCACAAGAGACAGCTATGGCTACACCTTC. It specifies CASSTRDSYGYTF.

This clone was seen a handful of times. The CDR3: CASSPGQSYGYTF. CDR3 coding DNA: TGTGCCAGCAGTCCGGGACAGAGCTATGGCTACACCTTC. This chain links TRBV2 with TRBJ1-2; TRBD1 aligns across 7 bases. Germline lookup yields CDR1 SNHLY and CDR2 FYNNEI. V shed 5 bases, J shed 4 bases, and the junction held 4 bases outside the gene matches. The CDR3 consists of 13 residues.

The V gene is TRBV2, the J gene TRBJ1-4; perhaps TRBD1 as D (5 bases). Trimming shortened V by 4 bases and J by 2 bases, and 17 bases separated the two germline ends. This CDR3 comprises 17 residues. Germline lookup yields CDR1 SNHLY and CDR2 FYNNEI. The CDR3 spells CASSVTGAPRTNEKLFF. As DNA, the CDR3 is TGTGCCAGCAGTGTGACTGGGGCACCTCGGACTAATGAAAAACTGTTTTTT.

J is TRBJ2-5 and V is TRBV19, with a weak D call TRBD1 (5 bases). The germline CDR1 and CDR2 sequences are LNHDA and SQIVND (reference sequence). The CDR3 contains 12 residues. V was cut by 9 bases and J by 5 bases, with 13 bases left in between. CDR3 DNA: TGTGCCAGGGAACACAGGCGGGAGACCCAGTACTTC. It specifies CAREHRRETQYF.

The chain recombines TRBV7-6 with TRBJ1-1; D uncertain. The CDR3 runs to 14 residues. V was shortened by 2 bases and J by 1 base, with 8 bases between the two germline ends. Germline CDR1 and CDR2: SGHVS and FNYEAQ. CDR3 region: CASSLLARNTEAFF. Here the CDR3 DNA reads TGTGCCAGCAGCTTATTAGCAAGGAACACTGAAGCTTTCTTT.